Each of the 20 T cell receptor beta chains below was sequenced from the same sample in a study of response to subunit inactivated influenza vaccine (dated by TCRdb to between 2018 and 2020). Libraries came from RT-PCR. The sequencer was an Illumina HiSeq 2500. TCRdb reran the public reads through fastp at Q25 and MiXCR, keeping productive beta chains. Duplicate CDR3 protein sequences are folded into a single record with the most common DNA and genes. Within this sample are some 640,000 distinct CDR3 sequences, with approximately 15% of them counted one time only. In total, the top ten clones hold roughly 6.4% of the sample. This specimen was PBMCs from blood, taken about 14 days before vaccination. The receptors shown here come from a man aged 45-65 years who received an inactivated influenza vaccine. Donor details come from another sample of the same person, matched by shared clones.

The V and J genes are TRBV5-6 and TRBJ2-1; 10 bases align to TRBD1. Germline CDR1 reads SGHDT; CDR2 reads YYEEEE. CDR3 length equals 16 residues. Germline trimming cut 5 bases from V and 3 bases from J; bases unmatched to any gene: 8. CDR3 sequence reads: CASSKTGGAGYNEQFF. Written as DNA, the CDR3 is TGTGCCAGCAGTAAGACAGGGGGCGCCGGCTACAATGAGCAGTTCTTC.

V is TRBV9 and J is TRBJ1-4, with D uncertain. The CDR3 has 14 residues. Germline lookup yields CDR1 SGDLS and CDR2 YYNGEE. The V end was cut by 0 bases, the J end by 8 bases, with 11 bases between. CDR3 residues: CASSVGPKGEKLFF. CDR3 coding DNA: TGTGCCAGCAGCGTAGGCCCAAAAGGGGAAAAACTGTTTTTT.

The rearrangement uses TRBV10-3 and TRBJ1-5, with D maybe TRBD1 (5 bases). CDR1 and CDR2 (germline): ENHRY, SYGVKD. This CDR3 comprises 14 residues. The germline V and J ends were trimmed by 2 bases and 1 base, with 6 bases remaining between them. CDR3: CAISEGTSNQPQHF. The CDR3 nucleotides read TGTGCCATCAGTGAGGGGACCAGCAATCAGCCCCAGCATTTT.

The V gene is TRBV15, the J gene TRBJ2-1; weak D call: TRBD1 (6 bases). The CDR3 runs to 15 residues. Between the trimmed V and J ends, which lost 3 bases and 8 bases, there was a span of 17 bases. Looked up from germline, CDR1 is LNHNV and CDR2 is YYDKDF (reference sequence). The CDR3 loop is CATSSRQALRDEQFF. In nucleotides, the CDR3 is TGTGCCACCAGCAGCAGACAGGCTCTTAGGGATGAGCAGTTCTTC. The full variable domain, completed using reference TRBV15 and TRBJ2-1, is DAMVIQNPRYQVTQFGKPVTLSCSQTLNHNVMYWYQQKSSQAPKLLFHYYDKDFNNEADTPDNFQSRRPNTSFCFLDIRSPGLGDTAMYLCATSSRQALRDEQFFGPGTRLTVL.

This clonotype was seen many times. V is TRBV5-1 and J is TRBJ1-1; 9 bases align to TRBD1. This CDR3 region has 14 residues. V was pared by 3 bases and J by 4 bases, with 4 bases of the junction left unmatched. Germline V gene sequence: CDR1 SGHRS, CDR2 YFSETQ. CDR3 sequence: CASSWTGAVTEAFF. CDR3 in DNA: TGCGCCAGCAGCTGGACAGGGGCGGTCACTGAAGCTTTCTTT.

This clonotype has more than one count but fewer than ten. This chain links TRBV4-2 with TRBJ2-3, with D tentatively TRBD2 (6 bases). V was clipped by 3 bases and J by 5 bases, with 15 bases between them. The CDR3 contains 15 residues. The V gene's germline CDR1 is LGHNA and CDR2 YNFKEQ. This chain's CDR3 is CASSQEGLNLDTQYF. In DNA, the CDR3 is TGTGCCAGCAGCCAGGAGGGACTGAACCTAGATACGCAGTATTTT.

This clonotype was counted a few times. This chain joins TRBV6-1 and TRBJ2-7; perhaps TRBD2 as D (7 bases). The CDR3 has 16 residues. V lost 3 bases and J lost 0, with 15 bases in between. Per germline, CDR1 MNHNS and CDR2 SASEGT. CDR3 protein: CASSDGGGFYSYEQYF. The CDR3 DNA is TGTGCCAGCAGTGATGGGGGGGGCTTTTACTCCTACGAGCAGTACTTC.

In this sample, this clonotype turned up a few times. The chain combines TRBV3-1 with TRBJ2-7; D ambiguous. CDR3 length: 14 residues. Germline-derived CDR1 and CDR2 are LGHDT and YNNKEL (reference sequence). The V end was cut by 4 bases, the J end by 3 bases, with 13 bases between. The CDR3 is CASSLHGNLYEQYF. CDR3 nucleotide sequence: TGTGCCAGCAGCCTTCATGGCAACCTCTACGAGCAGTACTTC.

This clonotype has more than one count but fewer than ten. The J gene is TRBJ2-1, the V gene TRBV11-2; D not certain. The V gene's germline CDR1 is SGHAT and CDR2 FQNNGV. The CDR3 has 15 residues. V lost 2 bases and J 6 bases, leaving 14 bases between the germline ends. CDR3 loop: CASSLTRSRINEQFF. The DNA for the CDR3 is TGTGCCAGCAGCTTAACCCGGTCCCGCATCAATGAGCAGTTCTTC.

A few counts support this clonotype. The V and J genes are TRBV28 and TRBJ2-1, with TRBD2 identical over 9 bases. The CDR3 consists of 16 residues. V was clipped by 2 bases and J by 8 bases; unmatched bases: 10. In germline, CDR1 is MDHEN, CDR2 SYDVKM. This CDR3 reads CASSLIAGARGDEQFF. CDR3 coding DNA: TGTGCCAGCAGTTTAATAGCGGGGGCCCGAGGGGATGAGCAGTTCTTC.

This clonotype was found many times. The CDR3 sequence: CSAIQGWDYEQYF. The CDR3 region has the DNA TGCAGTGCTATACAGGGCTGGGACTACGAGCAGTACTTC. The chain combines TRBV20-1 with TRBJ2-7; maybe TRBD1 (6 bases). V lost 4 bases and J 3 bases, leaving 13 bases between the germline ends. The CDR3 runs to 13 residues. The germline CDR1 and CDR2 sequences are DFQATT and SNEGSKA (reference sequence).

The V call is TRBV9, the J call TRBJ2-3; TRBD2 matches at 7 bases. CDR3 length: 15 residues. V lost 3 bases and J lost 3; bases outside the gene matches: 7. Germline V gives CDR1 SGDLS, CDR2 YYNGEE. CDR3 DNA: TGTGCCAGCAGCGCAGGAGCTAGCGGTACAGATACGCAGTATTTT. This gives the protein CASSAGASGTDTQYF.

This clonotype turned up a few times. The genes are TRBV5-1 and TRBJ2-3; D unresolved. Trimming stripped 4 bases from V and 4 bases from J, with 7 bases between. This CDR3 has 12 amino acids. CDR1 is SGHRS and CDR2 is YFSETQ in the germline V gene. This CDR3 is CASSIGSDTQYF. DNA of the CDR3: TGCGCCAGCAGCATAGGGTCAGATACGCAGTATTTT.

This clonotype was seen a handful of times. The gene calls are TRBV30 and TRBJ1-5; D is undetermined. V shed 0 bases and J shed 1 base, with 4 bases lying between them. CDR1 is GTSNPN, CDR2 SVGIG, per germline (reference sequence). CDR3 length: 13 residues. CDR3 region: CAWSVRSNQPQHF. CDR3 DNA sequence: TGTGCCTGGAGTGTACGAAGCAATCAGCCCCAGCATTTT.

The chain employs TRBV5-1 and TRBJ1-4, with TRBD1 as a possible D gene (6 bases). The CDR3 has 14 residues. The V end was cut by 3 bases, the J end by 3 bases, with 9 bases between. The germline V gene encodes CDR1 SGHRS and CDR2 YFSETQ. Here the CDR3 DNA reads TGCGCCAGCAGCTGGGCAGGGGCTAATGAAAAACTGTTTTTT. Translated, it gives CASSWAGANEKLFF. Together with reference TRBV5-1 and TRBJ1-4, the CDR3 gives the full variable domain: KAGVTQTPRYLIKTRGQQVTLSCSPISGHRSVSWYQQTPGQGLQFLFEYFSETQRNKGNFPGRFSGRQFSNSRSEMNVSTLELGDSALYLCASSWAGANEKLFFGSGTQLSVL.

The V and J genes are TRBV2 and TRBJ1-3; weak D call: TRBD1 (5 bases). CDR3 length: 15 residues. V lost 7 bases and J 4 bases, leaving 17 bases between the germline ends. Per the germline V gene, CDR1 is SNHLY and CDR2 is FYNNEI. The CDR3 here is CASNNVLTAGNTIYF. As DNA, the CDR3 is TGTGCCAGCAACAACGTTCTGACAGCGGGAAACACCATATATTTT.

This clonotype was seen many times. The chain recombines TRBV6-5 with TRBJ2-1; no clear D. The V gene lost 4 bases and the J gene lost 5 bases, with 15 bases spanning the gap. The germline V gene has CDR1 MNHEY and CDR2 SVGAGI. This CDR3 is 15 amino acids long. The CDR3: CASSSRPALNNEQFF. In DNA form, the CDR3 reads TGTGCCAGCAGTTCCCGCCCGGCCCTTAACAATGAGCAGTTCTTC.

CDR3 protein: CASSGTRGQPQHF. Here the CDR3 DNA reads TGTGCCAGCAGCGGAACCCGGGGTCAGCCCCAGCATTTT. This sequence joins TRBV28 and TRBJ1-5; D unclear. The CDR3 runs 13 residues. Germline V gene lookup returns CDR1 MDHEN and CDR2 SYDVKM. V was cut by 6 bases and J by 6 bases, with 12 bases left in between.

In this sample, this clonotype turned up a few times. CDR3 DNA sequence: TGTGCCAGCAGGCCGACAGGGATCTATGGCTACACCTTC. The encoded protein is CASRPTGIYGYTF. The chain uses TRBV12-3 or TRBV12-4 and TRBJ1-2; TRBD1 matches 7 bases. There are 13 residues in the CDR3. V gave up 6 bases and J gave up 4 bases; unmatched junction bases: 5.

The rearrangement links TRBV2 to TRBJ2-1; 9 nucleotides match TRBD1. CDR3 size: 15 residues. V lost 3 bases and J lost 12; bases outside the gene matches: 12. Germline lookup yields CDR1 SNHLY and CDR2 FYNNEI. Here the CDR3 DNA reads TGTGCCAGCAGTGAGGGGACAGGGTGGGGTCGGGCGCAGTTCTTC. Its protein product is CASSEGTGWGRAQFF.